The 20 T cell receptor beta chains below were found in one sample sequenced in a study of Ad26.COV2.S vaccination and SARS-CoV-2 variants listed by TCRdb under 2021. Library preparation was by the immunoSEQ multiplex PCR assay. This immuneACCESS table, as held by TCRdb, lists in-frame sequences with V and J called but not all clones. Of the missing ones, under half trace to an unresolved V gene in checked studies; the others have no known cause. The sample profile shows just over 350,000 clones; about 90% of them were found once. About 3.8% of the sample goes to the ten largest clones. The time point label corresponds to: individuals recovered from natural SARS-CoV-2 infection. The material was peripheral blood, obtained after recovery from COVID-19. These receptors all come from a human donor who had recovered from COVID-19.

The chain carries TRBV9 and TRBJ2-3; 11 nucleotides match TRBD2. J was trimmed by 6 bases and V by 0 bases; bases with no gene match: 9. Germline CDR1 SGDLS, CDR2 YYNGEE. This CDR3 has 17 amino acids. CDR3 sequence reads: CASSVDPSGGSKDTQYF. The CDR3 DNA reads TGTGCCAGCAGCGTAGATCCTAGCGGGGGGTCAAAGGATACGCAGTATTTT.

This chain's CDR3 is CASSLGTGGGEQYF. CDR3 DNA sequence: TGTGCCAGCAGCTTAGGGACAGGGGGCGGAGAGCAGTACTTC. This chain links TRBV5-6 with TRBJ2-7, with 12 bases lining up with TRBD1. Germline CDR1 reads SGHDT; CDR2 reads YYEEEE. V trimming: 2 bases; J trimming: 7 bases; junction bases outside the gene matches: 4. This CDR3 is built from 14 residues.

The genes are TRBV6-5 and TRBJ1-3; no reliable D call. This CDR3 is 14 amino acids long. CDR1 MNHEY and CDR2 SVGAGI come from the germline V gene. V was cut by 4 bases and J by 4 bases, with 11 bases left in between. The CDR3, as DNA: TGTGCCAGCAGTTCGTCAGCCACAGGAAACACCATATATTTT. It translates to CASSSSATGNTIYF.

V is TRBV7-3 and J is TRBJ2-7, with TRBD2 matching 12 bases. Per germline, CDR1 SGHTA and CDR2 FQGTGA. With V trimmed by 5 bases and J by 3 bases, 5 bases remained unmatched. The CDR3 totals 15 residues. CDR3 loop: CASSLGLAGYYEQYF. CDR3 nucleotide sequence: TGTGCCAGCAGCCTCGGACTAGCGGGGTACTACGAGCAGTACTTC.

The chain links TRBV7-2 to TRBJ2-7; no definite D call. The CDR3 loop spans 13 amino acids. The germline V and J ends were trimmed by 0 bases and 0 bases, with 3 bases remaining between them. Germline assignment: CDR1 SGHTA and CDR2 FQGNSA. The DNA for the CDR3 is TGTGCCAGCAGCTTAGCTGACTCCTACGAGCAGTACTTC. This sequence encodes CASSLADSYEQYF.

This rearrangement joins TRBV19 to TRBJ1-6; D not resolved. Between the trimmed V and J ends, which lost 4 bases and 0 bases, there was a span of 13 bases. Germline V gives CDR1 LNHDA, CDR2 SQIVND (reference sequence). The CDR3 contains 17 residues. As DNA, the CDR3 is TGTGCCAGTAGTACCTCGGACGAGAGCTCCTATAATTCACCCCTCCACTTT. Translating gives CASSTSDESSYNSPLHF.

In the case of this clone: Different DNA sequences within this sample yield the same CDR3. This chain connects TRBV5-1 to TRBJ1-5, with D uncertain. This CDR3 region has 13 residues. The ends were cut back, 2 bases at V and 1 base at J, with 4 bases in the middle. Germline loops: CDR1 SGHRS, CDR2 YFSETQ. The CDR3 nucleotides read TGCGCCAGCAGCTTTGACAGCAATCAGCCCCAGCATTTT. This gives the protein CASSFDSNQPQHF.

DNA for the CDR3: TGTGCCAGTAGTCCCGAGACAGGGGTCACTGAAGCTTTCTTT. This codes for CASSPETGVTEAFF. The chain uses TRBV19 and TRBJ1-1, with 8 bases identical to TRBD1. V gave up 5 bases and J gave up 4 bases; unmatched junction bases: 6. Looked up from germline, CDR1 is LNHDA and CDR2 is SQIVND (reference sequence). The CDR3 covers 14 residues.

This sequence joins TRBV11-1 and TRBJ2-7; 11 bases are a match to TRBD1. V dropped 5 bases and J dropped 1; count of bases not matched to a gene: 4. CDR3 length equals 15 residues. CDR1 SGHAT and CDR2 FQDESV come from the germline V gene (reference sequence). In DNA, the CDR3 is TGTGCCAGCAGCCCCCGGGACAGGGGGTCCTACGAGCAGTACTTC. It is translated as CASSPRDRGSYEQYF.

The gene calls are TRBV9 and TRBJ2-3, with D possibly TRBD2 on 6 matching bases. Looked up from germline, CDR1 is SGDLS and CDR2 is YYNGEE. Trimming stripped 5 bases from V and 4 bases from J, with 17 bases between. The CDR3 totals 15 residues. The CDR3 spells CASRGSGYPPDTQYF. The CDR3 nucleotides read TGTGCCAGCAGGGGAAGCGGGTATCCCCCAGATACGCAGTATTTT.

This clone was seen a few times. The chain couples TRBV19 to TRBJ1-2; no clear D. Germline loops: CDR1 LNHDA, CDR2 SQIVND (reference sequence). The CDR3 has 11 residues. Trimming cost V 5 bases and J 5 bases, with 6 bases left between them. CDR3 nucleotide sequence: TGTGCCAGTAGTTCTGTTTATGGCTACACCTTC. It codes for CASSSVYGYTF.

The chain joins TRBV5-1 to TRBJ2-1; D call uncertain. Per the germline V gene, CDR1 is SGHRS and CDR2 is YFSETQ. V was shortened by 0 bases and J by 2 bases, with 9 bases between the two germline ends. CDR3 length: 15 amino acids. The CDR3 DNA reads TGCGCCAGCAGCTTGGGGCTAGAACCCTACAATGAGCAGTTCTTC. Translation gives CASSLGLEPYNEQFF.

The chain carries TRBV11-2 and TRBJ1-1; D gene uncertain. The CDR3 spans 14 residues. CDR1 SGHAT and CDR2 FQNNGV come from the germline V gene. The V and J ends lost 0 bases and 2 bases respectively, with 7 bases between them. The CDR3 reads CASSLESQNTEAFF. The CDR3 nucleotides are TGTGCCAGCAGCTTAGAAAGTCAAAACACTGAAGCTTTCTTT.

The chain carries TRBV5-1 and TRBJ2-1, with 7 nucleotides matching TRBD2. V lost 4 bases, J lost 1 base, and 2 bases stayed unmatched. Germline lookup yields CDR1 SGHRS and CDR2 YFSETQ. The CDR3 consists of 14 residues. The CDR3 spells CASSAGGSYNEQFF. CDR3 nucleotides: TGCGCCAGCAGCGCCGGGGGGTCCTACAATGAGCAGTTCTTC.

J is TRBJ1-3 and V is TRBV4-3; no clear D. Germline CDR1 and CDR2: LGHNA and YSLEER. The CDR3 is made up of 14 amino acids. The V end was cut by 1 base, the J end by 4 bases, with 8 bases between. The CDR3 sequence is CASSQAIPGNTIYF. As DNA, the CDR3 is TGCGCCAGCAGCCAAGCCATCCCGGGAAACACCATATATTTT.

This chain connects TRBV6-5 to TRBJ1-3; D is ambiguous. The CDR3 has 16 residues. The germline V gene has CDR1 MNHEY and CDR2 SVGAGI. Trimming left V 0 bases short and J 0 bases short, with 9 bases between. CDR3 region: CASSYSEVLSGNTIYF. For the CDR3, the DNA is TGTGCCAGCAGTTACTCGGAAGTACTCTCTGGAAACACCATATATTTT.

The genes are TRBV5-5 and TRBJ1-1; unclear D gene. Germline V CDR1 and CDR2: SGHKS, YYEKEE (reference sequence). The CDR3 covers 15 residues. V was cut by 0 bases and J by 0 bases, with 9 bases left in between. The CDR3 coding sequence is TGTGCCAGCAGCTTGGTAGCGGAACTGAACACTGAAGCTTTCTTT. Its translation: CASSLVAELNTEAFF.

In this sample, this clone turned up a few times. In DNA form, the CDR3 reads TGTGCCAGCAGTTATTACAGGGGTCAGCCCCAGCATTTT. This gives the protein CASSYYRGQPQHF. The rearrangement links TRBV6-5 to TRBJ1-5; TRBD1 aligns across 7 bases. V lost 3 bases, J lost 6 bases, and 2 bases stayed unmatched. Germline loops: CDR1 MNHEY, CDR2 SVGAGI. CDR3 length: 13 amino acids.

The V gene is TRBV6-2 or TRBV6-3, the J gene TRBJ2-5; possibly TRBD1 for D (6 bases). The CDR3 is 16 amino acids. V lost 2 bases, J lost 0 bases, and 13 bases lay in between. Germline V gene data show CDR1 as MNHEY and CDR2 as SVGEGT. CDR3 bases: TGTGCCAGCAGTTACCCGGACAGCCTGTACCAAGAGACCCAGTACTTC. Translated: CASSYPDSLYQETQYF.

This clone was observed a single time. The chain is built from TRBV29-1 and TRBJ1-2; 7 bases align to TRBD1. Trimming took 3 bases from V and 5 from J; bases not matched to a gene: 3. The CDR3 loop spans 12 amino acids. The germline V gene encodes CDR1 SQVTM and CDR2 ANQGSEA. The CDR3, as DNA: TGCAGCGTTGAGCCGGGACAGTATGGCTACACCTTC. Amino acid sequence: CSVEPGQYGYTF.